The source of this T cell receptor beta chain is a study of STAT5B mutations in CD4+ large granular lymphocyte leukemia (dated by TCRdb to between 2021 and 2023). For the study in its entirety: Among the healthy controls, the CDR3 'QG' motif was associated with a particular HLA allele. TCRbeta repertoires of CD4+ T-cell large granular lymphocyte leukemia patients were compared with those of healthy blood donors. Flow cytometry on FACSCanto II or FACSVerse confirmed that purified fractions exceeded 95% purity among lymphocytes. What the research found in general, with its limitations: TRBV06-family usage was enriched among the top patient clones (8/27) compared with healthy controls (2/35). Compared with healthy CD4+ repertoires, CD4-sorted patient repertoires appeared more clonal, and this difference remained even after the putative leukemic clones were removed. Data were not HLA-matched; higher clonality in CD4+ versus CD8+ T-LGLL could reflect the relatively small sample size. Main leukemic clonotypes were private to each patient, although roughly 24% of the main leukemic clonotypes were found at low frequency in the non-leukemic repertoires of other patients.

As concerns this clone: Its specific antigen is unknown. Within one base of it there is no much larger clone, and no base qualities were kept.

Healthy controls were roughly 40 blood donors whose buffy coats came from the Finnish Red Cross blood service. All TCR-sequenced material derived from peripheral blood: patient blood samples and healthy donor buffy coats. Peripheral blood mononuclear cells were isolated by Ficoll-Hypaque gradient centrifugation. CD4+ cells were purified magnetically from the buffy coats of healthy controls. The Gentra Puregene Cell and Tissue kit was used to extract genomic DNA, and a Qubit 2.0 fluorometer was used to measure the amount of genomic DNA. Reading from cysteine to phenylalanine, the CDR3 counts 12 amino acids. The only DNA kept is the CDR3, 36 bases in frame from the first base. As encoded in the germline V gene, CDR1 is MNHEY while CDR2 is SVGAGI. The junction shows trimming of 10 bases on V and 5 bases on J, and the gene matches do not reach 5 bases of it. The immunoSEQ assay at survey resolution was used to sequence TCRbeta rearrangements from genomic DNA. The original pipeline was this. In the TCR sequencing data, the lowest productive clonotype frequency that could be detected was 2.59 x 10-5. Only productive TCRbeta rearrangements, meaning sequences that were complete and in-frame, were kept for the analyses. Sample clonality was computed as Simpson clonality in the immunoSEQ Analyzer version 3.0. Based on frequency, clones were grouped as very rare, small, medium, large (1-20%) or hyperexpanded (>20%). OLGA 1.2.3 estimated generation probabilities, VDJtools produced V-gene circos plots, VDJdb was queried for specificities, and GLIPH identified CDR3 motifs. The table was pulled from immuneACCESS by TCRdb, which kept in-frame rearrangements only. Such tables lose some clones; where checked, under half of the loss comes from unresolved V genes, and the rest has no known cause. V and J calls and clone size come straight from that table; D and trimming were deduced from the DNA. For this sample there are roughly 32,000 clones; 75% to 85% appear just once. The top ten constitute roughly 2% of the sample.

The sequence was collected from a human donor in good health. The specimen was CD4+ T cells from blood buffy coats. The chain uses TRBV6-5 and TRBJ2-7; a stretch of 10 junction bases matches TRBD1. This receptor has the CDR3 CATGTGVHEQYF. The DNA reads as follows: TGTGCCACCGGGACAGGGGTCCACGAGCAGTACTTC.